This TCR beta chain was identified in a study of T cell responses to AZD1222 COVID-19 vaccine. Regarding the study as a whole: Donors were largely white British and mainly female; clonal diversity was possibly underestimated. Spike-specific TCR repertoires showed rising breadth and depth after two AZD1222 doses. Repertoire collection took place solely once the T cell response had peaked.

Germline V gives CDR1 LNHNV, CDR2 YYDKDF (reference sequence). This CDR3 is built from 13 residues. V was cut by 1 base and J by 3 bases, with 6 bases left in between. As to this clone: Its target is unknown.

Pooled in the analysis were second doses at about 4 or about 12 weeks. The assay was immunoSEQ multiplex PCR, and TCRdb's table has in-frame clones only and misses some. Of some 130,000 clones in the sample, around nine tenths were seen once. This sequence originates from an adult who received the AZD1222 COVID-19 vaccine. The chain couples TRBV15 to TRBJ1-2; D might be TRBD1 (5 bases). The sample consisted of peripheral blood, taken 28 days after the second AZD1222 dose. The CDR3 nucleotides read TGTGCCACCAGCAGAGCGACAGACTATGGCTACACCTTC. Protein product: CATSRATDYGYTF.